The present T cell receptor beta chain was sequenced within a study of T cell responses to AZD1222 COVID-19 vaccine. Produced via immunoSEQ multiplex PCR; TCRdb's table is partial and in-frame only. The sample records fewer than 200,000 clones, about 89% being singletons. Germline loops: CDR1 MDHEN, CDR2 SYDVKM. The V and J ends lost 5 bases and 2 bases respectively, with 14 bases between them. The CDR3 is 15 amino acids. The source was peripheral blood, collected on day 0 of AZD1222 vaccination. The chain carries TRBV28 and TRBJ2-3; D perhaps matches TRBD1 (7 bases). The origin of this receptor is an adult in good health. The CDR3 region has the DNA TGTGCCAGCAGTGGGCGGGACAGTTCCACAGATACGCAGTATTTT. This codes for CASSGRDSSTDTQYF.